This T cell receptor beta chain was sequenced during a study of glioma-infiltrating T cells. This CDR3 is built from 14 residues. Per the germline V gene, CDR1 is LNHDA and CDR2 is SQIVND (reference sequence). V lost 5 bases and J 3 bases, leaving 13 bases between the germline ends. Using RNA template, CDR3s of TCR alpha and beta were amplified with iRepertoire arm-PCR. Using its own MiXCR run on the multiplex PCR reads, TCRdb lists one record per CDR3 protein. The sample records a few hundred thousand distinct CDR3 sequences, 41% being singletons. The chain couples TRBV19 to TRBJ1-2; D unresolved. This sequence was found in a human donor with low-grade glioma or glioblastoma, undergoing nonglioma brain surgery, or in good health (not recorded which). What was sequenced was glioma tissue, nonneoplastic brain tissue, or PBMCs (not recorded which). The CDR3 reads CASSALGLYYGYTF. The CDR3 DNA reads TGTGCCAGTAGTGCCCTCGGCCTGTACTATGGCTACACCTTC.